The 30 T cell receptor delta chains below were found in one sample sequenced in a study of gammadelta T cells in human blood. TCRdb processed the RT-PCR reads again with the CATT caller. The table records around 1,200 delta-chain clones, about 48% of them present only once. Sequencing was performed on Vgamma9Vdelta2 gamma-delta T cells from adult blood. These receptors all stem from a human donor.

Worth noting for this clone: Only one base separates this from a far larger clonotype, so it likely reflects a read error. The genes are TRDV2 and TRDJ1; 8 positions agree with TRDD3. This CDR3 region has 18 residues. J lost 0 bases, V lost 2 bases, and 13 bases had no gene match. Germline V CDR1 and CDR2: GEAIGNYY, EKD. The CDR3 region has the DNA TGTGCCTGTGACAACTTACTGTGGGGATACAAGGACACCGATAAACTCATCTTT. It translates to CACDNLLWGYKDTDKLIF.

In the case of this clone: This is likely an artifact of a read error, given a far larger clone one base away. The chain couples TRDV2 to TRDJ1, with 9 bases lining up with TRDD3. The V gene's germline CDR1 is GEAIGNYY and CDR2 EKD. The CDR3 has 16 residues. Trimming cost V 7 bases and J 2 bases; bases outside gene matches: 13. The CDR3 loop is CAWDSLLGEYTDKLIF. CDR3 nucleotides: TGTGCCTGGGACTCCCTACTGGGGGAATATACCGATAAACTCATCTTT.

Comment on this clone: A much larger clone differs from this one at a single base, so this may be a read error. Other DNA sequences in the sample encode the same CDR3. V gene TRDV2 combines with J gene TRDJ1; 12 bases map to TRDD3. The CDR3 totals 20 residues. From germline, CDR1 is GEAIGNYY and CDR2 EKD. CDR3 nucleotides: TGTGCTTGTGACACTCTGGCCGCGTACGGACTGGGGGATACTACCGATAAACTCATCTTT. Protein product: CACDTLAAYGLGDTTDKLIF.

As regards this clone: A far larger clone is a single base away, which makes a read error likely. V gene TRDV2 combines with J gene TRDJ1; tentatively, D is TRDD3 (6 bases). V lost 0 bases and J lost 1, with 17 bases in between. CDR1 GEAIGNYY and CDR2 EKD come from the germline V gene. This CDR3 is 17 amino acids long. The CDR3 bases are TGTGCCTGTGACACCTTGGGGGCTGGGGAAGGCACCGATAAACTCATCTTT. This gives the protein CACDTLGAGEGTDKLIF.

In its sample, this clone is large. The V call is TRDV2, the J call TRDJ1, with D possibly being TRDD3 (5 bases). CDR3 size: 15 residues. V lost 3 bases and J 0 bases, leaving 13 bases between the germline ends. Germline V gene data show CDR1 as GEAIGNYY and CDR2 as EKD. The CDR3 region has the DNA TGTGCCTGTGACTCGTTACTGGTTGACACCGATAAACTCATCTTT. Translated, it gives CACDSLLVDTDKLIF.

This clone has more than one count but fewer than ten. The chain recombines TRDV2 with TRDJ1; 10 positions match TRDD3. Looked up from germline, CDR1 is GEAIGNYY and CDR2 is EKD. CDR3 length: 20 residues. Losses at the gene ends were 2 bases for V and 0 bases for J; bases not matched to a gene: 17. The CDR3 DNA sequence: TGTGCCTGTGACAGGGTGACTACTGGGGGATTCTTAAAGTACACCGATAAACTCATCTTT. Its protein is CACDRVTTGGFLKYTDKLIF.

Comments on this clone: A read error is likely here: a far larger clone is one base away. The chain links TRDV2 to TRDJ1, with TRDD3 identical over 11 bases. The CDR3 length is 15 residues. Germline CDR1 and CDR2: GEAIGNYY and EKD. The CDR3 region is CASDKLGDTTDKLIF. The CDR3, as DNA: TGTGCCAGTGACAAATTGGGGGATACGACCGATAAACTCATCTTT.

This clone is termed large. V gene TRDV2 combines with J gene TRDJ1, with 11 nucleotides matching TRDD3. CDR3 length: 23 residues. Germline V gene sequence: CDR1 GEAIGNYY, CDR2 EKD. The junction had 30 bases not matched to a gene; V was cut back by 3 bases and J by 4 bases. DNA for the CDR3: TGTGCCTGTGACCCCCTACGGCGCCATTCCCTGGGGGATACAAAACACCGACACGATAAACTCATCTTT. Its translation: CACDPLRRHSLGDTKHRHDKLIF.

Worth noting for this clone: This may arise from a read error, as a much more abundant clone is one base away. The J gene is TRDJ3, the V gene TRDV2; 8 nucleotides line up with TRDD3. Trimming cost V 3 bases and J 0 bases; bases outside gene matches: 18. Per the germline V gene, CDR1 is GEAIGNYY and CDR2 is EKD. The CDR3 extends over 22 amino acids. Here the CDR3 reads CACDLMSPTGGHSSWDTRQMFF. The DNA for the CDR3 is TGTGCCTGTGACCTCATGTCCCCGACTGGGGGGCACAGCTCCTGGGACACCCGACAGATGTTTTTC.

V usage is TRDV2 and J usage is TRDJ3, with TRDD3 identical over 12 bases. Trimming at V came to 2 bases and at J to 0 bases, leaving 4 bases not matched to a gene. The CDR3 consists of 19 residues. CDR1 GEAIGNYY and CDR2 EKD come from the germline V gene. DNA for the CDR3: TGTGCCTGTGACAATCTGGGGGATACGAGCTCCTGGGACACCCGACAGATGTTTTTC. It codes for CACDNLGDTSSWDTRQMFF.

As for this clone: For this DNA, TCRdb reports the protein of a much larger clone, which diverges at residue 3, most likely from a read error; the protein presented here is translated directly from the DNA. J is TRDJ1 and V is TRDV2; D may be TRDD3 (5 bases). Germline lookup yields CDR1 GEAIGNYY and CDR2 EKD. CDR3 length: 17 amino acids. CDR3 bases: TGTGCCCGTGACACCGTTACTCCAGATACTCGGACCGATAAACTCATCTTT. Protein sequence: CARDTVTPDTRTDKLIF.

This clone rates as large. Other DNA sequences in this specimen translate into the identical CDR3. The chain uses TRDV2 and TRDJ1; TRDD3 agrees at 12 bases. Germline V lookup: CDR1 GEAIGNYY, CDR2 EKD. V lost 2 bases, J lost 3 bases, and 12 bases stayed unmatched. There are 18 residues in the CDR3. CDR3 nucleotides: TGTGCCTGTGACAGGGTGACTACTGGGGGATACTCGTCCGATAAACTCATCTTT. Protein product: CACDRVTTGGYSSDKLIF.

Comments on this clone: This clone may be a read error of a much larger clone one base away. J is TRDJ1 and V is TRDV2; TRDD3 is a possible D gene (6 bases). Between the trimmed V and J ends, which lost 0 bases and 1 base, there was a span of 20 bases. Looked up from germline, CDR1 is GEAIGNYY and CDR2 is EKD. The CDR3 spans 18 residues. CDR3 coding DNA: TGTGCCTGTGACACCGTGTTAACGCTATTGGGGGCCACCGATAAACTCATCTTT. This sequence encodes CACDTVLTLLGATDKLIF.

This clone is deemed large (0.1 to 1%). The chain couples TRDV2 to TRDJ1; 7 nucleotides line up with TRDD3. The V segment lost 0 bases and the J segment 2 bases; nucleotides outside the gene matches: 11. The CDR3 is 17 amino acids. Germline lookup yields CDR1 GEAIGNYY and CDR2 EKD. The CDR3 sequence: CACDTVGIWGGTDKLIF. The CDR3 DNA reads TGTGCCTGTGACACCGTGGGGATATGGGGAGGTACCGATAAACTCATCTTT.

This clone turned up a few times. This chain uses TRDV2 with TRDJ1; the match to TRDD3 covers 8 bases. Trimming cost V 3 bases and J 1 base; bases outside gene matches: 30. Germline V gene data show CDR1 as GEAIGNYY and CDR2 as EKD. The CDR3 runs to 23 residues. Here the CDR3 reads CACDLLGPTDGGGFSGGTDKLIF. DNA for the CDR3: TGTGCCTGTGACCTTTTAGGCCCTACGGATGGTGGGGGATTCTCGGGTGGCACCGATAAACTCATCTTT.

In its sample, this clone ranks as large (0.1 to 1%). The chain is built from TRDV2 and TRDJ1, with 10 bases lining up with TRDD3. The ends lost 3 bases at V and 0 bases at J; junction bases unmatched: 15. CDR1 and CDR2 (germline): GEAIGNYY, EKD. CDR3 length: 19 amino acids. CDR3 residues: CACDPLLGDSAGYTDKLIF. The CDR3 nucleotides are TGTGCCTGTGACCCATTACTGGGGGATTCTGCTGGGTACACCGATAAACTCATCTTT.

This clone rates as large (0.1 to 1%). Other nucleotide sequences in the sample specify the same CDR3. The V gene is TRDV2, the J gene TRDJ1; D might be TRDD2 or TRDD3, each matching 9 bases. CDR3 length: 19 residues. Trimming stripped 2 bases from V and 2 bases from J, with 26 bases between. From germline, CDR1 is GEAIGNYY and CDR2 EKD. This CDR3 is CACDSLPTLGLGDTDKLIF. CDR3 nucleotides: TGTGCCTGTGACAGCCTTCCTACGCTCGGCCTGGGGGATACCGATAAACTCATCTTT.

With regard to this clone: A far larger clone is off by one base, so a read error is likely. This chain uses TRDV2 with TRDJ1; a weak D match, TRDD3 (5 bases). Trimming shortened V by 0 bases and J by 4 bases, and 11 bases separated the two germline ends. CDR3 length equals 14 residues. Germline loops: CDR1 GEAIGNYY, CDR2 EKD. The CDR3 DNA reads TGTGCCTGTGACACCGTTGGGGCCCACGATAAACTCATCTTT. This encodes CACDTVGAHDKLIF.

By share of the sample, this clone is medium-sized. The chain has TRDV2 and TRDJ1, with 12 nucleotides matching TRDD3. The V gene end was trimmed by 1 base and the J gene end by 1 base; junction bases not matched to a gene: 9. The CDR3 spans 18 residues. CDR1 is GEAIGNYY and CDR2 is EKD in the germline V gene. The CDR3 region is CACDTLSTGGYRTDKLIF. The CDR3, as DNA: TGTGCCTGTGACACACTCTCTACTGGGGGATACCGCACCGATAAACTCATCTTT.

The rearrangement joins TRDV2 to TRDJ1; D ambiguous. Germline V lookup: CDR1 GEAIGNYY, CDR2 EKD. V lost 1 base and J lost 5, with 13 bases in between. This CDR3 is built from 14 residues. The CDR3 DNA sequence: TGTGCCTGTGACACACTGTACACGCAAGATAAACTCATCTTT. Encoded protein: CACDTLYTQDKLIF.

As regards this clone: This likely reflects a read error, since a far larger clone is one base away. At the DNA level, this CDR3 is encoded by other sequences in the same sample as well. The chain combines TRDV2 with TRDJ1, with 9 bases identical to TRDD3. CDR3 length equals 20 residues. The V gene end was trimmed by 0 bases and the J gene end by 5 bases; junction bases not matched to a gene: 21. Germline CDR1 is GEAIGNYY and CDR2 is EKD. CDR3 sequence reads: CACDTVGTPLGDREADKLIF. The CDR3 coding sequence is TGTGCCTGTGACACCGTAGGGACCCCTCTGGGGGATCGAGAGGCAGATAAACTCATCTTT.

The count of this clone is one. This may stem from a read error, because a much larger clone lies one nucleotide away. Distinct nucleotide sequences in the sample also encode this CDR3. The rearrangement joins TRDV2 to TRDJ1; 13 bases are a match to TRDD3. Trimming removed 1 base from V and 1 base from J; junction bases left unmatched: 8. Germline V gene data show CDR1 as GEAIGNYY and CDR2 as EKD. The CDR3 has 18 residues. As DNA, the CDR3 is TGTGCCTGTGACACGGTGACTGGGGGATACGAAACCACCGATAAACTCATCTTT. Residues: CACDTVTGGYETTDKLIF.

This chain joins TRDV2 and TRDJ1, with 10 bases identical to TRDD3. Looked up from germline, CDR1 is GEAIGNYY and CDR2 is EKD. The CDR3 sequence is 16 residues long. V lost 3 bases to trimming and J lost 4 bases; unmatched junction nucleotides: 10. CDR3 amino acids: CACDDLLGDRGDKLIF. CDR3 nucleotide sequence: TGTGCCTGTGACGACTTACTGGGGGATCGAGGCGATAAACTCATCTTT.

As for this clone: A read error likely explains this, since a far larger clone differs by one base. The same CDR3 can be traced to other DNA sequences in this sample. The V and J genes are TRDV2 and TRDJ1; 12 bases agree with TRDD3. The CDR3 is 20 amino acids. The germline gives CDR1 GEAIGNYY, CDR2 EKD. In DNA form, the CDR3 reads TGTGCCTGTGACAACGTAGGGGCTGGGGGATACGCCCGTACGACCGATAAACTCATCTTC. Protein: CACDNVGAGGYARTTDKLIF.

This clone was found once. This sequence is one base from a far larger clone and is likely a read error. The rearrangement joins TRDV2 to TRDJ1; 11 nucleotides align to TRDD3. V was clipped by 1 base and J by 3 bases; unmatched bases: 15. Germline V lookup: CDR1 GEAIGNYY, CDR2 EKD. The CDR3 has 19 amino acids. DNA for the CDR3: TGTGCCTGTGACACATTAAACGCCCTGGGGGATACCAAGGCCGATAAACTCATCTTT. It yields the protein CACDTLNALGDTKADKLIF.

This clone was observed a few times. This is likely an artifact of a read error, given a far larger clone one base away. Other DNA sequences of this sample code for an identical CDR3. The gene calls are TRDV2 and TRDJ1; a weak D match, TRDD3 (6 bases). Trimming removed 4 bases from V and 9 bases from J, with 29 bases in between. CDR1 GEAIGNYY and CDR2 EKD come from the germline V gene. The CDR3 covers 17 residues. CDR3 amino acids: CACEEVGGYAEQAELIF. In nucleotides, the CDR3 is TGTGCCTGTGAGGAAGTTGGGGGGTACGCCGAACAGGCGGAACTCATCTTT.

Note on this clone: A far bigger clonotype differs at one base, so this is likely a read error. The gene calls are TRDV2 and TRDJ1, with TRDD3 identical over 8 bases. The trim removed 0 bases at V and 0 bases at J, leaving 23 bases unmatched. CDR1 GEAIGNYY and CDR2 EKD come from the germline V gene. CDR3 length: 22 amino acids. The CDR3 DNA reads as TGTGCCTGTGACACCGTAGACTGGGGGGCCCCCCATAACAGAGGGTACACCGATAAACTCATCTTT. It codes for CACDTVDWGAPHNRGYTDKLIF.

In its sample, this clone was seen a few times. The V and J genes are TRDV2 and TRDJ1; 8 nucleotides match TRDD3. Germline CDR1 reads GEAIGNYY; CDR2 reads EKD. J gave up 3 bases and V 0 bases, and 11 bases lay outside the gene matches. The CDR3 runs 17 residues. The DNA for the CDR3 is TGTGCCTGTGACACCGTATCGGCTGGGGGAATGGCCGATAAACTCATCTTT. Amino acids: CACDTVSAGGMADKLIF.

As concerns this clone: A read error is possible here, since a much larger clone lies one base away. This specimen includes other DNA sequences encoding the same CDR3. The rearrangement links TRDV2 to TRDJ1, with no clear D. Germline V gene sequence: CDR1 GEAIGNYY, CDR2 EKD. The CDR3 consists of 15 residues. V was shortened by 3 bases and J by 0 bases, with 13 bases between the two germline ends. CDR3 region: CACDSLQQHTDKLIF. The CDR3 nucleotides read TGTGCCTGTGACTCTCTACAGCAGCACACCGATAAACTCATCTTT.

This clone qualifies as large (0.1 to 1%). V gene TRDV2 combines with J gene TRDJ3, with 13 bases that match TRDD3. The germline gives CDR1 GEAIGNYY, CDR2 EKD. CDR3 length: 22 residues. V trimming: 0 bases; J trimming: 2 bases; junction bases outside the gene matches: 12. CDR3 coding DNA: TGTGCCTGTGACACCGCAACTGGGGGATACGCGATAGACGCCTGGGACACCCGACAGATGTTTTTC. Its protein is CACDTATGGYAIDAWDTRQMFF.